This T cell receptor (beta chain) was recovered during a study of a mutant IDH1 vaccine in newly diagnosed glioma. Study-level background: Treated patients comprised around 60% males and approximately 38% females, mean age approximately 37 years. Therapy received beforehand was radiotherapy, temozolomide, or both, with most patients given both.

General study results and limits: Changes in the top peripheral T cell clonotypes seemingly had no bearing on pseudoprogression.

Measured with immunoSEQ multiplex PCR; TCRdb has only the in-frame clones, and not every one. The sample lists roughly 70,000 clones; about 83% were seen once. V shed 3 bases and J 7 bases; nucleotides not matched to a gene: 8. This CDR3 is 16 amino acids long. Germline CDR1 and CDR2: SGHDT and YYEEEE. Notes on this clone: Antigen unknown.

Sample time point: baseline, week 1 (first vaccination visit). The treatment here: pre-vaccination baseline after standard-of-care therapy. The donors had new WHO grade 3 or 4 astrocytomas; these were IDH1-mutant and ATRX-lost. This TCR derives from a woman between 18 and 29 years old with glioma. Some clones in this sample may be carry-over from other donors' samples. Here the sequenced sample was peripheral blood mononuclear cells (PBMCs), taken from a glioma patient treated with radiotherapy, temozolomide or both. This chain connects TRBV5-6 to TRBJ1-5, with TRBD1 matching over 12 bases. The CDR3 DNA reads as TGTGCCAGCAGCTGGGGGACAGGGGGCGCCGGGCAGCCCCAGCATTTT. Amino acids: CASSWGTGGAGQPQHF.